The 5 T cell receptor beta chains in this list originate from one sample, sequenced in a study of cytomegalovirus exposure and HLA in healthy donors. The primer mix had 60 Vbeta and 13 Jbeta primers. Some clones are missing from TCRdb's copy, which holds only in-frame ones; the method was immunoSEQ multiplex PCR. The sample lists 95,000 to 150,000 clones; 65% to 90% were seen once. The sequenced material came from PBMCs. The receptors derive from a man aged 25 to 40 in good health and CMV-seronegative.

CDR3 in amino acids: CASSWQPGSQETQYF. DNA of the CDR3: TGCGCCAGCAGCTGGCAGCCCGGGAGCCAAGAGACCCAGTACTTC. The rearrangement joins TRBV5-1 to TRBJ2-5; perhaps TRBD2 as D (6 bases). The CDR3 contains 15 residues. The V end was cut by 3 bases, the J end by 1 base, with 13 bases between. The germline gives CDR1 SGHRS, CDR2 YFSETQ. Together with reference TRBV5-1 and TRBJ2-5, the CDR3 gives the full variable domain: KAGVTQTPRYLIKTRGQQVTLSCSPISGHRSVSWYQQTPGQGLQFLFEYFSETQRNKGNFPGRFSGRQFSNSRSEMNVSTLELGDSALYLCASSWQPGSQETQYFGPGTRLLVL.

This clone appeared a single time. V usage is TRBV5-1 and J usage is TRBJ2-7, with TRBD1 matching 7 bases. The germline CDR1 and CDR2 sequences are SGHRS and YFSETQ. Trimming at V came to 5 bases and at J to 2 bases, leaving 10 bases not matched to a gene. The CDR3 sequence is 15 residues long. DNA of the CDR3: TGCGCCAGCAGTCCACAGGGGCGCCCCACCTACGAGCAGTACTTC. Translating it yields CASSPQGRPTYEQYF.

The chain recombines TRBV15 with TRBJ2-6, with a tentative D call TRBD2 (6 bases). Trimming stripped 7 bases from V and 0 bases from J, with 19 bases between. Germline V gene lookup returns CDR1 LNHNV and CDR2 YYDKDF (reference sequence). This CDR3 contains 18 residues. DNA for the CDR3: TGTGCCACCAAGGGTCGTAGGCAGGAGGGCTCTGGGGCCAACGTCCTGACTTTC. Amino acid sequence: CATKGRRQEGSGANVLTF.

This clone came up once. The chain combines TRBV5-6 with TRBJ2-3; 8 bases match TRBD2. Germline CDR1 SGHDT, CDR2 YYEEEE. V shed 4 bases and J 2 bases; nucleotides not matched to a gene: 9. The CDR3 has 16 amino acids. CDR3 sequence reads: CASSAASGGATDTQYF. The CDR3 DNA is TGTGCCAGCAGCGCTGCTTCGGGGGGGGCCACAGATACGCAGTATTTT.

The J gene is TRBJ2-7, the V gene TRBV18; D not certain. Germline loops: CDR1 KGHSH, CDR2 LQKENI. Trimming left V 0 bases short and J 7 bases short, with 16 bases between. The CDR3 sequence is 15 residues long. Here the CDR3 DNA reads TGTGCCAGCTCACCACCTGCAGCCAGAGACTTAGAGCAGTACTTC. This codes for CASSPPAARDLEQYF. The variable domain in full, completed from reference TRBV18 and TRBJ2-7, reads NAGVMQNPRHLVRRRGQEARLRCSPMKGHSHVYWYRQLPEEGLKFMVYLQKENIIDESGMPKERFSAEFPKEGPSILRIQQVVRGDSAAYFCASSPPAARDLEQYFGPGTRLTVT.